The clone carrying this T cell receptor (beta chain) appeared once. The antigen is undetermined. This sample is drawn from a study of Ad26.COV2.S vaccination and SARS-CoV-2 variants. V lost 5 bases to trimming and J lost 4 bases, with 12 bases between them. In germline, CDR1 is SGHAT, CDR2 FQNNGV. The length of the CDR3 is 14 residues. Here immunoSEQ multiplex PCR was the method, and the copy in TCRdb shows in-frame clones only, minus some. The repertoire holds roughly 140,000 clones, with roughly 85% as singletons. Study-level findings and limits: Analyses of TCR breadth and depth may have underestimated total T cell responses. Comparable non-spike TCR breadth was observed in vaccine and placebo recipients. Vaccinees displayed broader spike-specific TCR repertoires than placebo recipients.

This chain uses TRBV11-2 with TRBJ1-3; possibly TRBD1 for D (6 bases). Sequenced here: peripheral blood, sampled after recovery from COVID-19. The sequence was collected from a human donor who had recovered from COVID-19. The CDR3 is CASSTTTGGNTIYF. In DNA form, the CDR3 reads TGTGCCAGCAGCACCACCACAGGGGGAAACACCATATATTTT.